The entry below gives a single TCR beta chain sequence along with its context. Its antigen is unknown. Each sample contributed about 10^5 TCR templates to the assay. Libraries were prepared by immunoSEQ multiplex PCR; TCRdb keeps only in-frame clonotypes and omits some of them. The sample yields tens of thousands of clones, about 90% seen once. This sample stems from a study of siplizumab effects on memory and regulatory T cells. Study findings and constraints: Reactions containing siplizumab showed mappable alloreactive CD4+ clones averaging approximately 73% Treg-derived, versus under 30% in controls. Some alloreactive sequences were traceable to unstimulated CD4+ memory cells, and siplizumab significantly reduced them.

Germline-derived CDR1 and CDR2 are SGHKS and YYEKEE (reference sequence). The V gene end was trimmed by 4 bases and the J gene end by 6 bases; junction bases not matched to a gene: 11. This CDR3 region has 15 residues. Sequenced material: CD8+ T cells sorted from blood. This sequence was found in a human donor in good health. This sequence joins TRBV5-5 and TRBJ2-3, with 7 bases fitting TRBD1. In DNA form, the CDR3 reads TGTGCCAGCAGCGTTGAACAGGGGTCAAGGGATACGCAGTATTTT. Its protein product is CASSVEQGSRDTQYF.